The 18 T cell receptor beta chains presented below share a single source sample, sequenced in a study of blood T cell repertoires in COVID-19. Sequenced by immunoSEQ multiplex PCR; TCRdb stores in-frame clones only, minus some. This table has hundreds of thousands of clones, around 85% appearing once. The sequencing sample was made of peripheral blood. The source is an elderly man with acute or convalescent COVID-19.

The V call is TRBV6-5, the J call TRBJ2-2; 7 bases are shared with TRBD1. CDR1 and CDR2 (germline): MNHEY, SVGAGI. The CDR3 length is 14 residues. The V gene end was trimmed by 8 bases and the J gene end by 6 bases; junction bases not matched to a gene: 9. This CDR3 reads CASYGRQGAGELFF. As DNA, the CDR3 is TGTGCCAGCTACGGAAGACAGGGTGCCGGGGAGCTGTTTTTT.

This chain links TRBV14 with TRBJ2-7, with D possibly being TRBD2 (5 bases). This CDR3 spans 16 amino acids. Germline CDR1 SGHDN, CDR2 FVKESK. Trimming shortened V by 0 bases and J by 2 bases, and 14 bases separated the two germline ends. The CDR3 DNA follows: TGTGCCAGCAGCCAAGAAGCAGGACTTAGAGCCTACGAGCAGTACTTC. As protein: CASSQEAGLRAYEQYF. The full variable domain, with the rest looked up from reference TRBV14 and TRBJ2-7, is EAGVTQFPSHSVIEKGQTVTLRCDPISGHDNLYWYRRVMGKEIKFLLHFVKESKQDESGMPNNRFLAERTGGTYSTLKVQPAELEDSGVYFCASSQEAGLRAYEQYFGPGTRLTVT.

This rearrangement joins TRBV10-3 to TRBJ2-3, with TRBD2 matching 7 bases. The CDR3 loop spans 14 amino acids. Germline values: CDR1 ENHRY, CDR2 SYGVKD. V dropped 7 bases and J dropped 0; count of bases not matched to a gene: 4. Written as DNA, the CDR3 is TGTGCCATCAAGAATAGCGGGAGCACAGATACGCAGTATTTT. Translated, it gives CAIKNSGSTDTQYF.

CDR3 DNA sequence: TGCGCCAGCAGCTTAGCGGGACCCCTCGACGAGCAGTACTTC. The encoded protein is CASSLAGPLDEQYF. The chain recombines TRBV5-1 with TRBJ2-7, with 7 bases that match TRBD2. This CDR3 region has 14 residues. Trimming took 2 bases from V and 5 from J; bases not matched to a gene: 7. Germline CDR1 is SGHRS and CDR2 is YFSETQ.

The chain has TRBV27 and TRBJ1-2; 7 nucleotides agree with TRBD1. V was clipped by 6 bases and J by 7 bases; unmatched bases: 11. The CDR3 runs to 14 residues. Germline CDR1 is MNHEY and CDR2 is SMNVEV (reference sequence). CDR3 in amino acids: CASRLQGPWGGYTF. The CDR3 DNA reads as TGTGCCAGCAGGCTACAGGGGCCGTGGGGTGGCTACACCTTC.

Only one count was recorded for this clone. The chain couples TRBV5-4 to TRBJ1-6, with 10 bases aligning to TRBD1. Germline V gene data show CDR1 as SGHNT and CDR2 as YYREEE (reference sequence). The CDR3 consists of 15 residues. The junction had 1 base not matched to a gene; V was cut back by 1 base and J by 6 bases. For the CDR3, the DNA is TGTGCCAGCAGCTTGCGGACAGGGGGTAATTCACCCCTCCACTTT. Translating it yields CASSLRTGGNSPLHF.

The chain couples TRBV6-6 to TRBJ1-1, with TRBD1 matching 9 bases. Germline CDR1 MNHNY, CDR2 SVGAGI (reference sequence). J was trimmed by 2 bases and V by 5 bases; bases with no gene match: 12. The CDR3 covers 17 residues. In DNA, the CDR3 is TGTGCCAGCAGTCCTGGACAGGGGTCGGTGAAAAACACTGAAGCTTTCTTT. Translated, it gives CASSPGQGSVKNTEAFF.

The chain couples TRBV18 to TRBJ2-7, with 9 nucleotides matching TRBD1. The J segment lost 2 bases and the V segment lost 4 bases, leaving 9 bases of the junction unmatched. CDR3 length: 16 residues. Germline V lookup: CDR1 KGHSH, CDR2 LQKENI. The CDR3 DNA is TGTGCCAGCTCACTCAATAGGGACAGGGCCGCCTACGAGCAGTACTTC. Amino acid sequence: CASSLNRDRAAYEQYF.

The rearrangement uses TRBV11-1 and TRBJ1-2, with D possibly matching TRBD1 (5 bases). Germline CDR1 reads SGHAT; CDR2 reads FQDESV (reference sequence). The CDR3 is made up of 13 amino acids. V was pared by 3 bases and J by 8 bases, with 13 bases between. The CDR3 spells CASSFGQGGGYTF. The DNA of the CDR3 is TGTGCCAGCAGCTTCGGCCAGGGAGGCGGCTACACCTTC.

This chain uses TRBV24-1 with TRBJ2-3; TRBD1 might be the D (5 bases). The germline V and J ends were trimmed by 3 bases and 3 bases, with 9 bases remaining between them. The germline V gene encodes CDR1 KGHDR and CDR2 SFDVKD. This CDR3 is built from 14 residues. CDR3 sequence reads: CATSDPKGTDTQYF. As DNA, the CDR3 is TGTGCCACCAGTGATCCCAAGGGGACAGATACGCAGTATTTT.

V and J are TRBV7-2 and TRBJ2-7, with D tentatively TRBD2 (5 bases). Germline CDR1 and CDR2: SGHTA and FQGNSA. Trimming stripped 5 bases from V and 7 bases from J, with 21 bases between. The CDR3 totals 15 residues. The CDR3 coding sequence is TGTGCCAGCAGCGTCCTCGCGGGCGGTGTGCGGGAGCAGTACTTC. This translates into CASSVLAGGVREQYF.

This sequence joins TRBV6-6 and TRBJ1-2; 7 bases fit TRBD1. The junction had 12 bases not matched to a gene; V was cut back by 2 bases and J by 6 bases. In germline, CDR1 is MNHNY, CDR2 SVGAGI (reference sequence). The CDR3 contains 16 residues. CDR3 nucleotides: TGTGCCAGCAGTTACGACACAGGGGCCCTGGATGATGGCTACACCTTC. Translation gives CASSYDTGALDDGYTF.

V usage is TRBV2 and J usage is TRBJ2-1, with 10 bases matching TRBD2. The germline gives CDR1 SNHLY, CDR2 FYNNEI. The J segment lost 4 bases and the V segment lost 3 bases, leaving 3 bases of the junction unmatched. The CDR3 has 15 residues. For the CDR3, the DNA is TGTGCCAGCAGTGAGGAGCGGGGGGGGTACAATGAGCAGTTCTTC. It codes for CASSEERGGYNEQFF.

The V and J genes are TRBV7-2 and TRBJ1-2; no reliable D call. V was shortened by 2 bases and J by 6 bases, with 13 bases between the two germline ends. The CDR3 loop spans 14 amino acids. Germline V gene sequence: CDR1 SGHTA, CDR2 FQGNSA. The CDR3 loop reads CASSLNWPSDGYTF. CDR3 coding DNA: TGTGCCAGCAGCTTAAATTGGCCGTCAGATGGCTACACCTTC.

The chain recombines TRBV28 with TRBJ1-4, with 7 positions matching TRBD1. The CDR3 is 13 residues long. The V segment lost 5 bases and the J segment 13 bases; nucleotides outside the gene matches: 10. Germline values: CDR1 MDHEN, CDR2 SYDVKM. This CDR3 reads CASSLTGALGLFF. The CDR3 bases are TGTGCCAGCAGTCTAACAGGGGCCCTAGGACTGTTTTTT.

The chain employs TRBV19 and TRBJ2-1, with D unresolved. The germline gives CDR1 LNHDA, CDR2 SQIVND (reference sequence). Trimming removed 6 bases from V and 8 bases from J, with 14 bases in between. The CDR3 runs 13 residues. Written as DNA, the CDR3 is TGTGCCAGTAGCTCTAGATCCGGCGATGAGCAGTTCTTC. Its protein is CASSSRSGDEQFF. Filled out from reference TRBV19 and TRBJ2-1, the complete variable domain reads DGGITQSPKYLFRKEGQNVTLSCEQNLNHDAMYWYRQDPGQGLRLIYYSQIVNDFQKGDIAEGYSVSREKKESFPLTVTSAQKNPTAFYLCASSSRSGDEQFFGPGTRLTVL.

The sample holds a few counts of this clone. CDR3 nucleotide sequence: TGTGCCAGTCACGGCGGGGGCCGGGGTGAAAAACTGTTTTTT. Translated, it gives CASHGGGRGEKLFF. The chain has TRBV19 and TRBJ1-4; maybe TRBD1 (6 bases). The CDR3 length is 14 residues. CDR1 and CDR2 from the germline V gene are LNHDA and SQIVND (reference sequence). V lost 8 bases and J 7 bases, leaving 17 bases between the germline ends.

This sequence joins TRBV19 and TRBJ1-5; 8 bases are shared with TRBD1. Looked up from germline, CDR1 is LNHDA and CDR2 is SQIVND (reference sequence). V shed 7 bases and J 6 bases; nucleotides not matched to a gene: 8. This CDR3 is built from 14 residues. The CDR3 is CASNDRGTRQPQHF. As DNA, the CDR3 is TGTGCCAGTAATGACAGGGGTACCCGTCAGCCCCAGCATTTT.